This T cell receptor (beta chain) was observed in a study of Ad26.COV2.S vaccination and SARS-CoV-2 variants. Study summary: Ad26.COV2.S shots went into the muscle once or twice, 56 days apart.

Documented treatment: roughly 20 received Ad26.COV2.S at low or high dose, single or two shots; roughly 5 received placebo; per-sample allocation not given. After the first vaccine or placebo injection, samples were drawn on day 63. Repertoires were generated with immunoSEQ multiplex PCR, while TCRdb's copy carries only in-frame clones and drops some. This sample has about 420,000 clones, with around 89% found just once. V lost 3 bases to trimming and J lost 6 bases, with 16 bases between them. This CDR3 is built from 15 residues. Germline lookup yields CDR1 LNHDA and CDR2 SQIVND (reference sequence). With respect to this clone: As yet, its antigen is unknown.

Study outcomes and limitations: Those who received the vaccine showed greater spike-specific TCR breadth than those given placebo.

This specimen consisted of peripheral blood, obtained in a trial of Ad26.COV2.S vaccine versus placebo. J is TRBJ2-3 and V is TRBV19; a weak D match, TRBD2 (6 bases). This sequence was found in a person aged 18 to 59 who received the Ad26.COV2.S COVID-19 vaccine or a placebo. The CDR3 coding sequence is TGTGCCAGTAGTATTTTTGGGAACCGGGGGGATACGCAGTATTTT. Translation: CASSIFGNRGDTQYF.